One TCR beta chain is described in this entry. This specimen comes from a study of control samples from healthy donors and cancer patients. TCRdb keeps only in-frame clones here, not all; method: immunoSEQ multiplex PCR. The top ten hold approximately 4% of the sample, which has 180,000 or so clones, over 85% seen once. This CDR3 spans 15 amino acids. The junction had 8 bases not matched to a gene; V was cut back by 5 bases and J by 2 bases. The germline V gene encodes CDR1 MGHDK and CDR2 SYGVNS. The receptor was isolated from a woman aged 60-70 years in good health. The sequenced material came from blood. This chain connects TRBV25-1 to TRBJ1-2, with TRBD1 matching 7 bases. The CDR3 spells CASSNHGQENYGYTF. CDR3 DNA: TGTGCCAGCAGTAACCATGGACAGGAAAACTATGGCTACACCTTC.